These 2 T cell receptor beta chains came from one sample sequenced in a study of blood T cell repertoires in COVID-19 (dated by TCRdb to 2020 to 2022). Library preparation employed the immunoSEQ multiplex PCR assay. Entries here come from immuneACCESS through TCRdb and include only in-frame sequences with V and J called. Some clones fail to appear in such tables; in the studies checked, an unresolved V gene covers under half of the shortfall, and the cause of the remainder is unknown. This sample is represented by 95,000 to 150,000 clones; 90% of them were singletons. Of the sample, 3.8% is held by the ten largest clones. Sequenced: peripheral blood. Receptor source: a woman aged 55-69 years with COVID-19, enrolled during active disease.

This chain links TRBV6-5 with TRBJ1-1, with 8 positions matching TRBD1. Germline values: CDR1 MNHEY, CDR2 SVGAGI. V was clipped by 0 bases and J by 1 base; unmatched bases: 4. The CDR3 runs 16 residues. The CDR3 reads CASSYSQGARNTEAFF. DNA for the CDR3: TGTGCCAGCAGTTACTCTCAGGGGGCGCGGAACACTGAAGCTTTCTTT.

The rearrangement uses TRBV19 and TRBJ1-5; 7 bases are a match to TRBD1. The CDR3 consists of 15 residues. Germline assignment: CDR1 LNHDA and CDR2 SQIVND (reference sequence). V gave up 5 bases and J gave up 2 bases; unmatched junction bases: 6. The CDR3: CASSQGGGRNQPQHF. CDR3 DNA: TGTGCCAGTAGTCAAGGAGGGGGCCGCAATCAGCCCCAGCATTTT.